This T cell receptor (beta chain) derives from a study of cytomegalovirus exposure and HLA in healthy donors. Sequenced by immunoSEQ multiplex PCR; TCRdb stores in-frame clones only, minus some. Among about 120,000 clones listed, around 86% were seen once. General observations from the study: Reported results showed that the classifier diagnosed cytomegalovirus status with high specificity and sensitivity.

A word on this clone: Antigen: not known.

V was cut by 3 bases and J by 3 bases, with 11 bases left in between. The CDR3 sequence is 14 residues long. The germline gives CDR1 PRHDT, CDR2 FYEKMQ (reference sequence). Material for sequencing was PBMCs. V usage is TRBV13 and J usage is TRBJ1-1; D possibly corresponds to TRBD1 (5 bases). This receptor was obtained from a woman younger than 30 in good health and CMV-seronegative. The CDR3 nucleotides are TGTGCCAGCAGCTTTGGAGCAGGGTACACTGAAGCTTTCTTT. This gives the protein CASSFGAGYTEAFF.